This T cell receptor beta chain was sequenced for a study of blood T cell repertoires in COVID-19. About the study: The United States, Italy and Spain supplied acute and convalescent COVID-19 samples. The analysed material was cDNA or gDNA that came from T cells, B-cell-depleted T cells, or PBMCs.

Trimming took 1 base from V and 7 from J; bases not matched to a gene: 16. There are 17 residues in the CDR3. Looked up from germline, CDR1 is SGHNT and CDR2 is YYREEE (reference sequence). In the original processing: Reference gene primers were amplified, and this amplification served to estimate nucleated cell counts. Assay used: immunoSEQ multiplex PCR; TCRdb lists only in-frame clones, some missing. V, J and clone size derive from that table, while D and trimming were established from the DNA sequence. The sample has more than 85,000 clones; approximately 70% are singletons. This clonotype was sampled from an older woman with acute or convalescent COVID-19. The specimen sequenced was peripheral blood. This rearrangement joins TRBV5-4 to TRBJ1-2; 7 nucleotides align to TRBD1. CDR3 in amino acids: CASSLLGGGQTSRGYTF. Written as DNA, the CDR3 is TGTGCCAGCAGCTTGTTAGGAGGGGGCCAAACCTCGCGTGGCTACACCTTC.